This T cell receptor beta chain was identified in a study of T-cell reconstitution after alpha-beta-depleted transplantation in children. CDR1 is SGHTA and CDR2 is FQGNSA in the germline V gene. Unmatched junction bases numbered 8, after V lost 6 bases and J lost 9 bases. The CDR3 is 15 residues long. Unique molecular identifiers tagged the TCRbeta library. TCRdb reanalysed the PCR reads using MiXCR and keeps one entry per CDR3 protein. Here the sample spans almost 600,000 distinct CDR3 sequences, roughly a quarter being singletons. The chain carries TRBV7-2 and TRBJ2-1; 13 positions match TRBD2. Here the sequenced sample was PBMCs, taken before TCRalphabeta/CD19-depleted stem cell transplant. The TCR was taken from a boy under three years old with Wiskott-Aldrich syndrome, due to receive a stem cell transplant. CDR3 sequence: CASRITSGRAAEQFF. CDR3 DNA sequence: TGTGCCAGCAGGATTACTAGCGGGAGGGCGGCTGAGCAGTTCTTC.